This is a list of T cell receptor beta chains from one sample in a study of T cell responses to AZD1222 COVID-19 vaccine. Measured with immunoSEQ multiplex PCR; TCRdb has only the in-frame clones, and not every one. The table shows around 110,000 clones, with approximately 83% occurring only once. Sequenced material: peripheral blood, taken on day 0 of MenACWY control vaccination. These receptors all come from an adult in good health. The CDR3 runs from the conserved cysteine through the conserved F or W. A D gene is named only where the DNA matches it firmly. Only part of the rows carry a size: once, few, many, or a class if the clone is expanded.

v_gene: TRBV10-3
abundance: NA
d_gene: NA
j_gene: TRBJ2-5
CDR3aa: CAISEGGETQYF
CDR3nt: TGTGCCATCAGTGAGGGCGGCGAGACCCAGTACTTC

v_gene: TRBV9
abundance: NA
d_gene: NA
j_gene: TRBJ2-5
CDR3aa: CASSVESETQYF
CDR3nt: TGTGCCAGCAGCGTAGAGTCAGAGACCCAGTACTTC

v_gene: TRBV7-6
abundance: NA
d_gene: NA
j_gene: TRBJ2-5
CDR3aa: CASSQTTSSGETQYF
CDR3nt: TGTGCCAGCAGCCAAACTACTAGTTCGGGGGAGACCCAGTACTTC

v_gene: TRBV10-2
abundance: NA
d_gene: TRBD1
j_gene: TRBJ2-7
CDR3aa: CASRDGTGSYEQYF
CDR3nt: TGCGCCAGCCGAGACGGGACAGGGTCCTACGAGCAGTACTTC

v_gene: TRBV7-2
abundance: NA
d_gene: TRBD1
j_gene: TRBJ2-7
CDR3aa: CASSGQGISGEQYF
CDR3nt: TGTGCCAGCAGCGGACAGGGGATCAGTGGCGAGCAGTACTTC

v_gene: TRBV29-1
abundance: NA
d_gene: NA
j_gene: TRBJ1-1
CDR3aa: CSVDGYTEAFF
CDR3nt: TGCAGCGTTGATGGGTACACTGAAGCTTTCTTT

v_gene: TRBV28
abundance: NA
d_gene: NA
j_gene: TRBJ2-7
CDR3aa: CASSSGSSYEQYF
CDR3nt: TGTGCCAGCAGTTCAGGGAGCTCCTACGAGCAGTACTTC

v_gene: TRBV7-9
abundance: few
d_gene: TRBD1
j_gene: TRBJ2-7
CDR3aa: CASSLGDSRSYEQYF
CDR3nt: TGTGCCAGCAGCTTAGGGGACAGCCGCTCCTACGAGCAGTACTTC

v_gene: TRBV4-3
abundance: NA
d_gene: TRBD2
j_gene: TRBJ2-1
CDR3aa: CASSQGLAGGRYNEQFF
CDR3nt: TGCGCCAGCAGCCAAGGACTAGCGGGGGGTCGCTACAATGAGCAGTTCTTC

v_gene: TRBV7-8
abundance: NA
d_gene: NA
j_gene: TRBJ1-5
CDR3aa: CASSYLGGGQPQHF
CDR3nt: TGTGCCAGCAGCTACCTTGGGGGGGGTCAGCCCCAGCATTTT

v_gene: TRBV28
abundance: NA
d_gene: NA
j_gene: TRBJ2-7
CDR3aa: CASSLSSAPDEQYF
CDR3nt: TGTGCCAGCAGTTTGTCCTCAGCGCCCGACGAGCAGTACTTC

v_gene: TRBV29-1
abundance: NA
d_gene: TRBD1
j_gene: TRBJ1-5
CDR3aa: CSVAGGRNQPQHF
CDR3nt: TGCAGCGTCGCAGGGGGCCGGAATCAGCCCCAGCATTTT

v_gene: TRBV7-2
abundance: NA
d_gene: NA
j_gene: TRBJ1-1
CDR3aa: CASSLSRGTEAFF
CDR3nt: TGTGCCAGCAGCTTATCCAGGGGCACTGAAGCTTTCTTT

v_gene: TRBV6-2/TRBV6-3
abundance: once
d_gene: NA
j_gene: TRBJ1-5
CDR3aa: CASSYGGLSNQPQHF
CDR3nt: TGTGCCAGCAGTTACGGCGGCTTAAGCAATCAGCCCCAGCATTTT

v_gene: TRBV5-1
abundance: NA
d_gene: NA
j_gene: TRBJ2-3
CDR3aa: CASSFQGQSTDTQYF
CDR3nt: TGCGCCAGCAGCTTCCAGGGTCAGAGCACAGATACGCAGTATTTT

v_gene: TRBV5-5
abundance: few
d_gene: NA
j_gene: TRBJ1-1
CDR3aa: CASSPHPGFSNTEAFF
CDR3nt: TGTGCCAGCAGCCCACACCCAGGGTTTTCGAACACTGAAGCTTTCTTT

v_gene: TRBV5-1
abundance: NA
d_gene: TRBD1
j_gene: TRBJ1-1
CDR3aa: CASSPGTENTEAFF
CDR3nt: TGCGCCAGCAGCCCGGGGACAGAGAACACTGAAGCTTTCTTT

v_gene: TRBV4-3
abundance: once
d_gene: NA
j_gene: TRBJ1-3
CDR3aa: CASSQERGNTIYF
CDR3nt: TGCGCCAGCAGCCAGGAGAGGGGAAACACCATATATTTT

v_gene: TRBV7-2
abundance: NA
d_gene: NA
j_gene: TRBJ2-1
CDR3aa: CASSPQWLDNEQFF
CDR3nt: TGTGCCAGCAGCCCTCAGTGGCTGGATAATGAGCAGTTCTTC

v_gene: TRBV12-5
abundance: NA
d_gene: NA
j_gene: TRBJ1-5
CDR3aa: CASGLAHTGTGSRSNQPQHF
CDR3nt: TGTGCTAGTGGTTTGGCCCACACAGGCACAGGTTCCCGAAGCAATCAGCCCCAGCATTTT

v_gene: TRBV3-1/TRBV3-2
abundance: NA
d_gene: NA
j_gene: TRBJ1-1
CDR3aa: CASSQDQYMNTEAFF
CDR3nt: TGTGCCAGCAGCCAAGATCAGTACATGAACACTGAAGCTTTCTTT

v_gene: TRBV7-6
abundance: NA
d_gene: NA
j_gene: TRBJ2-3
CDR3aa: CASSLRPQLNTQYF
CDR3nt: TGTGCCAGCAGCTTAAGACCCCAATTAAATACGCAGTATTTT

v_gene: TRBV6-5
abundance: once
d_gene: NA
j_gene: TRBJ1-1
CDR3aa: CASSYSTMAEAFF
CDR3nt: TGTGCCAGCAGTTACTCGACCATGGCTGAAGCTTTCTTT

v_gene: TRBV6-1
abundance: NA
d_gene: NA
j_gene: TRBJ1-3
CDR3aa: CASSADFPQGLSGNTIYF
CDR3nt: TGTGCCAGCAGTGCCGACTTTCCACAGGGTCTCTCTGGAAACACCATATATTTT

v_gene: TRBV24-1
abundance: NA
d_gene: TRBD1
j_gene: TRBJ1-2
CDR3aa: CATSRLRGEGYTF
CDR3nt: TGTGCCACCAGTAGGCTCAGGGGGGAAGGCTACACCTTC

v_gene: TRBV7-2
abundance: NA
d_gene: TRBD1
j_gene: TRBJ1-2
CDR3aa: CASNDRDRGLIGYTF
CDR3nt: TGTGCCAGCAACGACCGGGACAGGGGGCTTATCGGCTACACCTTC

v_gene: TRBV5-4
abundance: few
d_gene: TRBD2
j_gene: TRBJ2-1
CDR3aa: CASSSGTSAYNEQFF
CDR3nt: TGTGCCAGCAGCTCCGGGACTAGCGCTTACAATGAGCAGTTCTTC

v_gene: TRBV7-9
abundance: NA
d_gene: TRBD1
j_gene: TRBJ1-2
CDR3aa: CASSLAYRGIYGYTF
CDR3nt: TGTGCCAGCAGCTTAGCCTACAGGGGGATCTATGGCTACACCTTC

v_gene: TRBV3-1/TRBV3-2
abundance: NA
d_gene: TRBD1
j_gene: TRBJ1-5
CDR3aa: CASSTSVTGADQPQHF
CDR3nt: TGTGCCAGCAGCACCAGTGTAACAGGGGCAGACCAGCCCCAGCATTTT

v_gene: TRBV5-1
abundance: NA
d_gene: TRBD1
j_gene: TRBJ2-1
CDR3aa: CASSSGQLSYNEQFF
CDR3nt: TGCGCCAGCAGCTCGGGACAGCTTTCCTACAATGAGCAGTTCTTC

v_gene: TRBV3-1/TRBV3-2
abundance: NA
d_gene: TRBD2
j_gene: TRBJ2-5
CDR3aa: CASSQETSGGREETQYF
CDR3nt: TGTGCCAGCAGCCAGGAGACTAGCGGGGGCCGGGAAGAGACCCAGTACTTC

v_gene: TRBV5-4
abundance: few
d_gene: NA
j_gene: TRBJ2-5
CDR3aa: CASSLEWETQYF
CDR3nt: TGTGCCAGCAGCTTGGAGTGGGAGACCCAGTACTTC

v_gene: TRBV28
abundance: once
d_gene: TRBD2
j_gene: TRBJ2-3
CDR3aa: CASSSSGVGDTQYF
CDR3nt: TGTGCCAGCAGTAGTAGCGGGGTGGGCGATACGCAGTATTTT

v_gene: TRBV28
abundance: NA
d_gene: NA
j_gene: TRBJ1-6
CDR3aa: CASTENFGNSPLHF
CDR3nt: TGTGCCAGCACAGAAAATTTCGGAAATTCACCCCTCCACTTT

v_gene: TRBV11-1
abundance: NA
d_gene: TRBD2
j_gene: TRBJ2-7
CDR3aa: CASSFTSGGRDEQYF
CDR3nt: TGTGCCAGCAGCTTTACTAGCGGGGGGCGTGACGAGCAGTACTTC